The next 8 T cell receptor beta chains were all read from a single sample in a study of CXCR3-negative and CXCR3-positive naive CD8 T cells. The TRB libraries of cDNA were built by UMI-labeled 5' RACE. TCRdb processed the 5' RACE reads again and assigns one entry to each CDR3 protein, with no DNA. Found here are roughly 89,000 distinct CDR3 sequences; the top ten clones hold roughly 1.1%. What was sequenced was naive CXCR3- CD8+ T cells from blood. Subset in this sample: CD45RO-CCR7+CD27+CD95- naive CD8+ T cells lacking CXCR3 (TNR3-). The origin of the receptors is a human donor in good health. Some clones in this sample may be carry-over from other donors' samples.

The chain is built from TRBV11-2 and TRBJ1-4. Germline assignment: CDR1 SGHAT and CDR2 FQNNGV. The CDR3 runs to 14 residues. The CDR3 protein is CASSLRMLNEKLFF.

The J gene is TRBJ2-6, the V gene TRBV14; TCRdb calls TRBD2, which cannot be checked without DNA. The germline V gene encodes CDR1 SGHDN and CDR2 FVKESK. The CDR3 runs 17 residues. The CDR3: CASSQVREGFGANVLTF.

The V call is TRBV19, the J call TRBJ1-1. The CDR3 has 15 residues. CDR1 is LNHDA, CDR2 SQIVND, per germline (reference sequence). The chain's CDR3 is CASRSLRGPDVEAFF.

J is TRBJ2-1 and V is TRBV4-1; there is no DNA to check the TCRdb D call of TRBD2. The germline V gene encodes CDR1 MGHRA and CDR2 YSYEKL. CDR3 length equals 15 residues. CDR3 region: CASSQGPGSYNEQFF.

The rearrangement joins TRBV11-2 to TRBJ2-7; the D gene TCRdb calls, TRBD1, cannot be checked with no DNA. The CDR3 is 14 residues long. The V gene's germline CDR1 is SGHAT and CDR2 FQNNGV. Here the CDR3 reads CASSLGGFGYEQYF.

This chain uses TRBV4-3 with TRBJ1-2; checking the TCRdb D call of TRBD1 is not possible without DNA. Germline CDR1 and CDR2: LGHNA and YSLEER. The CDR3 has 18 amino acids. The CDR3 loop reads CASSQIQGADPENYGYTF.

This chain joins TRBV4-1 and TRBJ2-7; TCRdb indicates TRBD1, and absent DNA this call remains unverified. The germline V gene has CDR1 MGHRA and CDR2 YSYEKL. This CDR3 is 17 amino acids long. CDR3 sequence: CASSQEGQTTYSYEQYF.

The chain recombines TRBV7-2 with TRBJ2-5; absent DNA, TCRdb's TRBD2 call cannot be checked. Germline V gene data show CDR1 as SGHTA and CDR2 as FQGNSA. CDR3 length: 14 residues. The CDR3 loop is CASSKSGSGETQYF.